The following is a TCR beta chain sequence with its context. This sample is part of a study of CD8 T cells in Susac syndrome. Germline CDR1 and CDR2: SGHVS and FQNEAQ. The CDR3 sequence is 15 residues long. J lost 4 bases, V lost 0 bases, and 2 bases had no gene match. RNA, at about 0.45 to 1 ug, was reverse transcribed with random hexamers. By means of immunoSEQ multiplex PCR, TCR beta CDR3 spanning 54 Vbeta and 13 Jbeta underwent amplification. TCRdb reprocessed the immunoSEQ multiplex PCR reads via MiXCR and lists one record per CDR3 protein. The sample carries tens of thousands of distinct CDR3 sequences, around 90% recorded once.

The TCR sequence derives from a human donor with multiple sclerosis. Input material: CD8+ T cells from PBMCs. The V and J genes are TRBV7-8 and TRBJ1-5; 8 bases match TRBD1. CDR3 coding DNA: TGTGCCAGCAGCTTAGCAAGGACAGGGAATCAGCCCCAGCATTTT. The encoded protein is CASSLARTGNQPQHF.